This TCR beta chain originates from a study of T cell responses to AZD1222 COVID-19 vaccine. Study outcomes and limitations: As reported, nearly half of all spike-specific TCRs target variant regions that are unmutated. Of the AZD1222 recipients, only 5 or 6 were seropositive at baseline. After two AZD1222 doses, spike-specific TCR breadth and depth rose versus day 0. Clonal diversity was possibly underestimated; the donors were predominantly white British and more often female.

Method: immunoSEQ multiplex PCR; TCRdb's copy keeps in-frame clones and lacks some. The sample shows tens of thousands of clones, roughly 88% of them seen only once. This clone was found a few times. The antigen remains undetermined. This sample comprised peripheral blood, obtained on day 0 of MenACWY control vaccination. This receptor was taken from an adult in good health.

CDR3 DNA: TGTGCCTGGAGTGTCAAGACTAGCCTCTACGAGCAGTACTTC. It translates to CAWSVKTSLYEQYF. This sequence joins TRBV30 and TRBJ2-7; 7 positions match TRBD2. The CDR3 runs 14 residues. The V gene end was trimmed by 0 bases and the J gene end by 3 bases; junction bases not matched to a gene: 5. CDR1 GTSNPN and CDR2 SVGIG come from the germline V gene (reference sequence).